Sequencing of this T cell receptor beta chain was carried out in a study of T cell responses to AZD1222 COVID-19 vaccine. TCRdb keeps only in-frame clones here, not all; method: immunoSEQ multiplex PCR. Here the sample spans 80,000 to 100,000 clones, approximately 90% being singletons. The receptor was isolated from an adult who received the AZD1222 COVID-19 vaccine. Sample: peripheral blood, taken 28 days after the second AZD1222 dose.

The CDR3 DNA reads TGCGCCAGCAGCTTGAAAAGCGTCACAGATACGCAGTATTTT. Translated, it gives CASSLKSVTDTQYF. J is TRBJ2-3 and V is TRBV5-1, with D hard to call. The V end was cut by 1 base, the J end by 2 bases, with 8 bases between. Germline values: CDR1 SGHRS, CDR2 YFSETQ. The CDR3 sequence is 14 residues long.